This is a list of T cell receptor beta chains from one sample in a study of blood T cell repertoires in COVID-19. The protocol was immunoSEQ multiplex PCR, while the TCRdb copy is restricted to in-frame clones and leaves out a portion. The sample records some 200,000 clones, 75% to 90% being singletons. Sequencing input: peripheral blood. The source is an older woman with acute or convalescent COVID-19. Both conserved end residues are part of each CDR3. D genes are given only for firm matches. Rows give clone size only sometimes, using once, few, many, or a class for an expanded clone.

>NA|TRBJ1-1|TRBV28|NA
TGTGCCAGCAGTTTCTTTAAAGGACAGAAGAACACTGAAGCTTTCTTT
CASSFFKGQKNTEAFF
>NA|TRBJ1-2|TRBV7-8|NA
TGTGCCAGCAGTCCTGCCCGGGGGGGAAACTATGGCTACACCTTC
CASSPARGGNYGYTF
>NA|TRBJ2-1|TRBV5-1|NA
TGCGCCAGCAGCTTGGAGGCGGCTAGCTCCTACAATGAGCAGTTCTTC
CASSLEAASSYNEQFF
>NA|TRBJ1-2|TRBV6-1|NA
TGTGCCAGCAGTGAGCAGAACAGTTATGGCTACACCTTC
CASSEQNSYGYTF
>TRBD1|TRBJ2-5|TRBV5-4|once
TGTGCCAGCAGTAGACCGGGACAGGGAGCGGAGACCCAGTACTTC
CASSRPGQGAETQYF
>NA|TRBJ2-3|TRBV6-1|NA
TGTGCCAGCAGTGACGGGGGACTGGGGGACACAGATACGCAGTATTTT
CASSDGGLGDTDTQYF
>NA|TRBJ2-7|TRBV5-1|NA
TGCGCCAGCAGCTTGGACAGTTTGTACGAGCAGTACTTC
CASSLDSLYEQYF
>NA|TRBJ1-5|TRBV28|NA
TGTGCCAGCACTCCGGGGAAACAGCCCCAGCATTTT
CASTPGKQPQHF
>NA|TRBJ1-3|TRBV6-5|NA
TGTGCCAGCAGGACAACTTTCTCTGGAAACACCATATATTTT
CASRTTFSGNTIYF
>TRBD1|TRBJ1-3|TRBV7-9|NA
TGTGCCAGCAGCACCCGACAGGGCACTGGAAACACCATATATTTT
CASSTRQGTGNTIYF
>NA|TRBJ1-1|TRBV20-1|once
TGCAGTGCTAGTGAACAGTCGGCTTTCTTT
CSASEQSAFF
>TRBD2|TRBJ2-7|TRBV7-3|NA
TGTGCCAGCAGCTTATCAGCGGGAGCCCAGCAGTACTTC
CASSLSAGAQQYF
>NA|TRBJ2-4|TRBV20-1|NA
TGCAGTGCTAGTGGGGGAGCCCTAGCCAAAAACATTCAGTACTTC
CSASGGALAKNIQYF
>TRBD1|TRBJ2-1|TRBV18|NA
TGTGCCAGCTCAGGACCGGGACAGGCCTCCAATGAGCAGTTCTTC
CASSGPGQASNEQFF
>TRBD1|TRBJ1-2|TRBV4-1|NA
TGCGCCAGCAGCCAAGCCGGACAGGGGTCTCACTATGGCTACACCTTC
CASSQAGQGSHYGYTF
>NA|TRBJ1-1|TRBV7-9|NA
TGTGCCAGCAGCAGAGGACAGCCCTTCACTGAAGCTTTCTTT
CASSRGQPFTEAFF
>NA|TRBJ2-1|TRBV19|NA
TGTGCCAGTAGACACGGAGGCTACAATGAGCAGTTCTTC
CASRHGGYNEQFF
>TRBD2|TRBJ2-5|TRBV9|NA
TGTGCCAGCAGCGCCTGGACTAGCGGGCTGGAGACCCAGTACTTC
CASSAWTSGLETQYF
>NA|TRBJ1-4|TRBV24-1|once
TGTGCCACCAGTGATACAGGTATGGGAGGAAAACTGTTTTTT
CATSDTGMGGKLFF
>NA|TRBJ2-1|TRBV11-3|NA
TGTGCCAGCAGCCCCGTCCAGTCCTCCTACAATGAGCAGTTCTTC
CASSPVQSSYNEQFF
>NA|TRBJ1-5|TRBV5-6|NA
TGTGCCAGCAGCTTAGGGGCTGGAGCTCCTCAGCCCCAGCATTTT
CASSLGAGAPQPQHF
>TRBD1|TRBJ2-1|TRBV12-3/TRBV12-4|NA
TGTGCCAGCAGTTTGGCCAGGGGGCATGAGCAGTTCTTC
CASSLARGHEQFF
>TRBD2|TRBJ2-7|TRBV5-1|once
TGCGCCAGCAGCTTGGTCGGTAGCGGGAGCTCCGAGCAGTACTTC
CASSLVGSGSSEQYF
>NA|TRBJ1-3|TRBV10-1|NA
TGCGCCAGCACCGAGGGATTCGGGACAGGAAACACCATATATTTT
CASTEGFGTGNTIYF
>TRBD2|TRBJ2-2|TRBV9|once
TGTGCCAGCAGCGCGCTAGCGGGAGGGCTTGGGGAGCTGTTTTTT
CASSALAGGLGELFF
>TRBD1|TRBJ1-5|TRBV30|NA
TGTGCCCACGGAGGGGGCTTCAATCAGCCCCAGCATTTT
CAHGGGFNQPQHF
>TRBD2|TRBJ2-1|TRBV30|NA
TGTGCCGGGGGACTAGCAGTTAACGAGCAGTTCTTC
CAGGLAVNEQFF
>NA|TRBJ1-3|TRBV19|NA
TGTGCCAGTAGGGGGGCAGCGCAGGGAAACACCATATATTTT
CASRGAAQGNTIYF